The rows below give T cell receptor beta chains drawn from one sample of a study of OX40 agonist ivuxolimab in advanced cancers. Repertoires were generated with immunoSEQ multiplex PCR, while TCRdb's copy carries only in-frame clones and drops some. The data contain around 79,000 clones, roughly 90% of them seen just once; the ten biggest clones take up 0.7% to 1%. Source: CD4+ or CD8+ T cells sorted from blood, taken in a trial of the OX40 agonist ivuxolimab. These receptors were taken from an adult with an advanced solid tumor such as melanoma, head and neck, liver or kidney cancer. The CDR3 runs from the conserved cysteine through the conserved F or W. The D gene is left open where the match is weak. Rows may omit the clone size; those that give it use once, few, many or a size class.

>-|TRBV2|TRBJ2-4|-
TGTGCCAGCAGAATGACAGGTCTAGCCAAAAACATTCAGTACTTC
CASRMTGLAKNIQYF
>TRBD1|TRBV7-8|TRBJ1-4|-
TGTGCCAGCAGCCGAGGGGGCGGCGGTGGTGAAAAACTGTTTTTT
CASSRGGGGGEKLFF
>-|TRBV18|TRBJ1-1|-
TGTGCCAGCTCACTCCCCGTGGGGGAGGCTTTCTTT
CASSLPVGEAFF
>TRBD1|TRBV7-6|TRBJ2-7|medium-sized
TGTGCCAGCAGCTCGGACAGGGACGGCGAGCAGTACTTC
CASSSDRDGEQYF
>TRBD2|TRBV7-3|TRBJ2-3|-
TGTGCCAGCAGCTTAACGGGAGGGACAGATACGCAGTATTTT
CASSLTGGTDTQYF
>-|TRBV6-1|TRBJ1-5|-
TGTGCCAGCAGTGAAGGGACAGCAGTAAGCAATCAGCCCCAGCATTTT
CASSEGTAVSNQPQHF
>TRBD1|TRBV5-1|TRBJ1-1|-
TGCGCCAGCAGCCTAGGACAGGGGGCGGACACTGAAGCTTTCTTT
CASSLGQGADTEAFF
>TRBD1|TRBV5-1|TRBJ1-2|-
TGCGCCAGCAAGGGACAGGTATATGGCTACACCTTC
CASKGQVYGYTF
>-|TRBV6-6|TRBJ2-1|-
TGTGCCAGCTCCGCGCGGTACAATGAGCAGTTCTTC
CASSARYNEQFF
>TRBD2|TRBV18|TRBJ2-1|-
TGTGCCAGCTCGGCTAGCGGGGGTCCCTACAATGAGCAGTTCTTC
CASSASGGPYNEQFF
>-|TRBV30|TRBJ2-3|-
TGTGCCTGGAGTGTGGGTTTGGGGCGAGGTACGCAGTATTTT
CAWSVGLGRGTQYF
>-|TRBV4-1|TRBJ2-5|-
TGCGCCAGCAGCGACGGACCGCGGGAAGAGACCCAGTACTTC
CASSDGPREETQYF
>-|TRBV4-1|TRBJ1-4|-
TGCGCCAGCAGCCATGGTTTCCGAGGGGGTGGTGAAAAACTGTTTTTT
CASSHGFRGGGEKLFF
>TRBD1|TRBV18|TRBJ2-7|-
TGTGCCAGCTCACAACTACAGGGGTCCTACGAGCAGTACTTC
CASSQLQGSYEQYF
>TRBD1|TRBV2|TRBJ1-5|few
TGTGCCAGCAGCTTAGACAGGGGGTCGGGTCAGCCCCAGCATTTT
CASSLDRGSGQPQHF
>-|TRBV4-1|TRBJ1-5|-
TGCGCCAGCAGCCCTGGGGCAGGGGTGGTCCAGCCCCAGCATTTT
CASSPGAGVVQPQHF
>TRBD1|TRBV6-6|TRBJ1-1|-
TGTGCCAGCAACTCTCACAGGGGCACTGAAGCTTTCTTT
CASNSHRGTEAFF
>TRBD1|TRBV5-6|TRBJ1-1|-
TGTGCCAGCAGCTTAACAGGGGTGATCACTGAAGCTTTCTTT
CASSLTGVITEAFF
>-|TRBV19|TRBJ1-5|-
TGTGCCAGTAGTTCCCACGGCCCGCGGCAGCCCCAGCATTTT
CASSSHGPRQPQHF
>-|TRBV10-1|TRBJ2-7|-
TGCGCCAGCAGTGAGTCGTGGAGGGCCTACGAGCAGTACTTC
CASSESWRAYEQYF
>TRBD1|TRBV18|TRBJ1-4|-
TGTGCCAGCTCGCTCCGGGACAGTACTAATGAAAAACTGTTTTTT
CASSLRDSTNEKLFF
>TRBD1|TRBV10-3|TRBJ1-6|-
TGTGCCATCAGTGAGCAGGGGGCTGATTCACCCCTCCACTTT
CAISEQGADSPLHF
>-|TRBV18|TRBJ2-1|-
TGTGCCAGCTCACCATTGGGGGGGGCCAGCTCCTACAATGAGCAGTTCTTC
CASSPLGGASSYNEQFF
>-|TRBV18|TRBJ2-1|-
TGTGCCAGCTCACCACCTTTTTTAGGAGCGTCCTACAATGAGCAGTTCTTC
CASSPPFLGASYNEQFF
>-|TRBV7-3|TRBJ2-3|-
TGTGCCAGCAGCTTAATCGGGGTAGTCACAGATACGCAGTATTTT
CASSLIGVVTDTQYF
>TRBD2|TRBV18|TRBJ2-1|-
TGTGCCAGCTCACCACTGCCGACTAGCGCTAATTACAATGAGCAGTTCTTC
CASSPLPTSANYNEQFF
>-|TRBV7-8|TRBJ1-5|-
TGTGCCAGCAGTGGAGGGGATAGCAATCAGCCCCAGCATTTT
CASSGGDSNQPQHF
>TRBD2|TRBV5-1|TRBJ2-3|-
TGCGCCAGCAGCTTGGGGGCTAGCGGGAGCACAGATACGCAGTATTTT
CASSLGASGSTDTQYF
>-|TRBV6-5|TRBJ1-1|-
TGTGCCAGCAGAGATGGAGGGAGTTCCACTGAAGCTTTCTTT
CASRDGGSSTEAFF
>-|TRBV5-6|TRBJ1-6|-
TGTGCCAGCAGCTTTGATCATAATTCACCCCTCCACTTT
CASSFDHNSPLHF
>TRBD2|TRBV5-1|TRBJ2-2|-
TGCGCCAGCACGCTCTCGGCGGGGGACACCGGGGAGCTGTTTTTT
CASTLSAGDTGELFF
>-|TRBV4-1|TRBJ2-1|-
TGCGCCAGCACGAAGACTCGGGGGAGCACCTACAATGAGCAGTTCTTC
CASTKTRGSTYNEQFF
>TRBD2|TRBV11-3|TRBJ2-1|-
TGTGCCAGCAGCTTAAGAGCGGGGGCCCTTGATGAGCAGTTCTTC
CASSLRAGALDEQFF
>-|TRBV19|TRBJ2-6|-
TGTGCCAGTACCACTGGCTCTGGGGCCAACGTCCTGACTTTC
CASTTGSGANVLTF
>TRBD1|TRBV29-1|TRBJ1-1|-
TGCAGCGTTGAAGGACAGGGGAGCACTGAAGCTTTCTTT
CSVEGQGSTEAFF
>-|TRBV7-2|TRBJ1-3|-
TGTGCCAGCAGCATCCCCCGGGGGAGTTCTGGAAACACCATATATTTT
CASSIPRGSSGNTIYF
>-|TRBV2|TRBJ2-1|-
TGTGCCAGCTGCGGGACTGCGGGCAATGAGCAGTTCTTC
CASCGTAGNEQFF
>-|TRBV12-5|TRBJ1-1|-
TGTGCTAGTGGCCCTACGGGAGGTGAGGCTTTCTTT
CASGPTGGEAFF
>-|TRBV7-9|TRBJ2-7|few
TGTGCCAGCAGCCCTAGGACCGAGAGGTCCTACGAGCAGTACTTC
CASSPRTERSYEQYF
>TRBD2|TRBV19|TRBJ2-2|-
TGTGCCAGTACTAGCGGGGGGTCCACCGGGGAGCTGTTTTTT
CASTSGGSTGELFF
>-|TRBV30|TRBJ2-7|-
TGTGCCTGGAGGGGCAGCTCCTACGAGCAGTACTTC
CAWRGSSYEQYF
>-|TRBV21-1|TRBJ2-3|-
TGTGCCAGCAGTTATAAGACTAGCGGGAGGGATTCAGATACGCAGTATTTT
CASSYKTSGRDSDTQYF
>-|TRBV5-1|TRBJ2-3|-
TGCGCCAGCAGCAAACCCTCCGACAGATTCACAGATACGCAGTATTTT
CASSKPSDRFTDTQYF
>TRBD2|TRBV11-1|TRBJ2-1|-
TGTGCCAGCAGCCCTGGACTAGCGGGTAAAAATGAGCAGTTCTTC
CASSPGLAGKNEQFF
>-|TRBV19|TRBJ1-4|once
TGTGCCAGTAGTATGAATCGGGGAACTAATGAAAAACTGTTTTTT
CASSMNRGTNEKLFF
>-|TRBV9|TRBJ1-6|-
TGTGCCAGCAGCGTAGAGGCCTATAATTCACCCCTCCACTTT
CASSVEAYNSPLHF
>-|TRBV10-3|TRBJ2-7|-
TGTGCCACCAAAGCCGAGTCCAGCTCCCTGACCGAGCAGTACTTC
CATKAESSSLTEQYF
>-|TRBV13|TRBJ1-1|-
TGTGCCAGCAGCCCCTGGTCAGGGGATGAAGCTTTCTTT
CASSPWSGDEAFF
>-|TRBV10-2|TRBJ1-2|-
TGCGCCAGCCTGCGGGACTCCAGTGCACCCTATGGCTACACCTTC
CASLRDSSAPYGYTF
>-|TRBV5-6|TRBJ2-1|-
TGTGCCAGCAGCTTGGGAACAGAGCAGTTCTTC
CASSLGTEQFF
>-|TRBV20-1|TRBJ1-4|-
TGCAGTGTGACCGAAAATGAAAAACTGTTTTTT
CSVTENEKLFF
>-|TRBV27|TRBJ1-6|-
TGTGCCAGCAGTCCCCCCTCAAGGGGAGGAGGTAATTCACCCCTCCACTTT
CASSPPSRGGGNSPLHF
>TRBD1|TRBV6-5|TRBJ1-4|-
TGTGCCAGCAGTCCCCAGGGACAGCTTAATGAAAAACTGTTTTTT
CASSPQGQLNEKLFF